One sample yielded the 20 T cell receptor beta chains listed below, sequenced in a study of early stage breast cancer tumors. Only in-frame clones appear in the TCRdb table, and some are missing; sequencing was by immunoSEQ multiplex PCR. This repertoire shows approximately 20,000 clones, around 76% found once; its top ten account for 25% to 35%. The specimen sequenced was blood. The receptors derive from a person between 55 and 70 years old with breast cancer.

The chain joins TRBV7-8 to TRBJ2-1, with TRBD1 matching over 7 bases. The CDR3 covers 13 residues. CDR1 SGHVS and CDR2 FQNEAQ come from the germline V gene. The V segment lost 5 bases and the J segment 5 bases; nucleotides outside the gene matches: 3. Written as DNA, the CDR3 is TGTGCCAGCAGCATCACAGGGGACAATGAGCAGTTCTTC. It codes for CASSITGDNEQFF.

The chain recombines TRBV12-5 with TRBJ2-6; D not resolved. The CDR3 spans 13 residues. CDR1 and CDR2 from the germline V gene are LGHNT and FRNRAP. V was shortened by 7 bases and J by 0 bases, with 4 bases between the two germline ends. CDR3 nucleotide sequence: TGTGCTAGTGAGACCTCTGGGGCCAACGTCCTGACTTTC. This sequence encodes CASETSGANVLTF. Variable domain in full (rest from reference TRBV12-5 and TRBJ2-6): DARVTQTPRHKVTEMGQEVTMRCQPILGHNTVFWYRQTMMQGLELLAYFRNRAPLDDSGMPKDRFSAEMPDATLATLKIQPSEPRDSAVYFCASETSGANVLTFGAGSRLTVL.

This clone has just one count. This chain uses TRBV7-9 with TRBJ1-2; perhaps TRBD1 as D (5 bases). Germline V gene data show CDR1 as SEHNR and CDR2 as FQNEAQ (reference sequence). This CDR3 has 15 residues. Trimming took off 1 base at V and 1 base at J, with 10 bases between the two ends. This CDR3 reads CASSLGRVGNYGYTF. The CDR3 nucleotides are TGTGCCAGCAGCTTAGGCAGGGTTGGTAACTATGGCTACACCTTC.

This clone was seen only once. The V call is TRBV7-6, the J call TRBJ2-7; D is unclear. The CDR3 has 12 amino acids. V was trimmed by 5 bases and J by 4 bases, leaving 9 bases between them. The germline CDR1 and CDR2 sequences are SGHVS and FNYEAQ. The chain's CDR3 is CASSSEGYEQYF. Here the CDR3 DNA reads TGTGCCAGCAGCAGTGAAGGTTACGAGCAGTACTTC.

This sequence joins TRBV5-4 and TRBJ2-5; no definite D call. The CDR3 covers 13 residues. V dropped 0 bases and J dropped 4 bases, with 7 bases sitting between them. The V gene's germline CDR1 is SGHNT and CDR2 YYREEE (reference sequence). CDR3 coding DNA: TGTGCCAGCAGCTTGGGACAAGCAGAGACCCAGTACTTC. Amino acids: CASSLGQAETQYF.

In DNA form, the CDR3 reads TGTGCCTGGAGTTTTGAGGGGTCACCCCTCCACTTT. It is translated as CAWSFEGSPLHF. This chain links TRBV30 with TRBJ1-6, with a possible D match to TRBD1 (5 bases). The CDR3 loop spans 12 amino acids. The germline V and J ends were trimmed by 2 bases and 10 bases, with 9 bases remaining between them. Germline CDR1 is GTSNPN and CDR2 is SVGIG (reference sequence).

This rearrangement joins TRBV29-1 to TRBJ1-3; D remains unclear. Germline-derived CDR1 and CDR2 are SQVTM and ANQGSEA. The CDR3 is made up of 12 amino acids. The V end lost 3 bases, the J end lost 2 bases, and 5 bases lay between the germline ends. The CDR3 protein is CSVDTPGNTIYF. The CDR3 region has the DNA TGCAGCGTTGACACCCCTGGAAACACCATATATTTT.

The rearrangement joins TRBV7-2 to TRBJ2-2; 12 bases line up with TRBD1. Germline CDR1 and CDR2: SGHTA and FQGNSA. The length of the CDR3 is 16 residues. V trimming: 6 bases; J trimming: 4 bases; junction bases outside the gene matches: 6. Here the CDR3 reads CASRPGQGALTGELFF. The CDR3 nucleotides are TGTGCCAGCAGGCCGGGACAGGGGGCGCTCACCGGGGAGCTGTTTTTT.

This clone showed up just a few times. This chain uses TRBV7-9 with TRBJ2-7, with 7 bases identical to TRBD1. With V trimmed by 5 bases and J by 5 bases, 15 bases remained unmatched. CDR1 is SEHNR and CDR2 is FQNEAQ in the germline V gene (reference sequence). CDR3 length: 16 residues. The CDR3 DNA reads TGTGCCAGCAGCCCGCGAACCGTGGGACAGCCCCACGAGCAGTACTTC. Amino acid sequence: CASSPRTVGQPHEQYF.

The V call is TRBV5-4, the J call TRBJ1-4, with D possibly matching TRBD1 (6 bases). The V gene's germline CDR1 is SGHNT and CDR2 YYREEE (reference sequence). Trimming cost V 4 bases and J 3 bases, with 10 bases left between them. The length of the CDR3 is 14 residues. The CDR3 sequence is CASSVDRSNEKLFF. The CDR3 DNA follows: TGTGCCAGCAGCGTGGACAGATCTAATGAAAAACTGTTTTTT.

This clone showed up just once. The CDR3 sequence: CAISPGTSGLYEQYF. CDR3 bases: TGTGCCATCAGTCCCGGGACTAGCGGTCTCTACGAGCAGTACTTC. The chain carries TRBV10-3 and TRBJ2-7, with 11 bases lining up with TRBD2. Germline V CDR1 and CDR2: ENHRY, SYGVKD. This CDR3 is 15 amino acids long. The trim removed 5 bases at V and 3 bases at J, leaving 6 bases unmatched.

This clone occurred once. This sequence joins TRBV5-5 and TRBJ2-5, with 7 bases matching TRBD2. Germline V lookup: CDR1 SGHKS, CDR2 YYEKEE (reference sequence). This CDR3 is 14 amino acids long. After removal of 0 bases from V and 5 bases from J, the junction contained 4 bases not matched to a gene. The CDR3 region has the DNA TGTGCCAGCAGCTTGGTCGGGGGAGGGGAGACCCAGTACTTC. Encoded protein: CASSLVGGGETQYF.

V is TRBV25-1 and J is TRBJ2-7, with 7 bases lining up with TRBD1. Trimming at V came to 4 bases and at J to 0 bases, leaving 6 bases not matched to a gene. The V gene's germline CDR1 is MGHDK and CDR2 SYGVNS. This CDR3 contains 15 residues. CDR3: CASSVLGQSSYEQYF. The CDR3, as DNA: TGTGCCAGCAGTGTATTGGGACAGAGCTCCTACGAGCAGTACTTC.

The V call is TRBV6-4, the J call TRBJ1-2; no firm D call. The CDR3 contains 9 residues. Looked up from germline, CDR1 is MRHNA and CDR2 is SNTAGT. V lost 10 bases, J lost 3 bases, and 3 bases lay in between. Here the CDR3 reads CANHYGYTF. CDR3 bases: TGTGCCAACCACTATGGCTACACCTTC.

The rearrangement uses TRBV11-2 and TRBJ2-1; 8 nucleotides align to TRBD2. The J segment lost 3 bases and the V segment lost 1 base, leaving 11 bases of the junction unmatched. The V gene's germline CDR1 is SGHAT and CDR2 FQNNGV. The CDR3 spans 18 residues. The CDR3 sequence is CASSLARPVAGFYNEQFF. In DNA, the CDR3 is TGTGCCAGCAGCTTAGCCCGCCCCGTAGCGGGGTTCTACAATGAGCAGTTCTTC.

This clone has only one observation. The junction and the germline gene differ at one end; a read error may be behind it. DNA of the CDR3: TGTGCCACCAGTCATAGCTTGAACACTGAAGCTTTCTTT. Translating it yields CATSHSLNTEAFF. V and J are TRBV2 and TRBJ1-1; D uncertain. This CDR3 has 13 residues. CDR1 is SNHLY and CDR2 is FYNNEI in the germline V gene.

The chain carries TRBV18 and TRBJ2-7, with D unclear. Germline V lookup: CDR1 KGHSH, CDR2 LQKENI. The CDR3 loop spans 13 amino acids. Trimming took 0 bases from V and 2 from J, leaving 5 bases between them. This chain's CDR3 is CASSPPGTYEQYF. The CDR3 DNA follows: TGTGCCAGCTCACCACCGGGGACCTACGAGCAGTACTTC.

This chain connects TRBV12-5 to TRBJ2-3, with D possibly TRBD2 on 5 matching bases. The V end lost 1 base, the J end lost 2 bases, and 19 bases lay between the germline ends. The V gene's germline CDR1 is LGHNT and CDR2 FRNRAP. This CDR3 spans 18 amino acids. CDR3 in DNA: TGTGCTAGTGGTTTGGGGATTATAGCGTTAACCCCCACAGATACGCAGTATTTT. Translated, it gives CASGLGIIALTPTDTQYF.

This clone was detected only once. This chain uses TRBV4-1 with TRBJ2-7, with 9 bases matching TRBD1. The CDR3 has 15 amino acids. Germline V gene lookup returns CDR1 MGHRA and CDR2 YSYEKL. After removal of 4 bases from V and 2 bases from J, the junction contained 6 bases not matched to a gene. This CDR3 is CASSRAWDRAYEQYF. As DNA, the CDR3 is TGCGCCAGCAGCCGAGCGTGGGACAGGGCCTACGAGCAGTACTTC.

Only one count was recorded for this clone. The genes are TRBV10-3 and TRBJ1-2; 8 bases are a match to TRBD1. This CDR3 is built from 12 residues. The V gene end was trimmed by 8 bases and the J gene end by 6 bases; junction bases not matched to a gene: 5. In germline, CDR1 is ENHRY, CDR2 SYGVKD. The CDR3 nucleotides are TGTGCCATCGGAGGACAGGGTAATGGCTACACCTTC. Translated, it gives CAIGGQGNGYTF.